Reported below is one TCR beta chain. The antigen remains undetermined. TCRdb recomputed calls from the 5' RACE reads with MiXCR, one row per CDR3 protein. The table includes around 420,000 distinct CDR3 sequences, less than 25% detected once. The entry originates in a study of T-cell memory formation after mild COVID-19. Regarding the study as a whole: Clones that contracted clustered mainly in CM and EM if CD4+ and in EMRA if CD8+. Certain responding clones were present in pre-infection memory, suggesting participation of cross-reactive memory. Balance between CD4 and CD8 was seen in clones contracting day 15 to 85, and a CD4+ lean was seen in later expanders.

V was clipped by 4 bases and J by 9 bases; unmatched bases: 4. Germline-derived CDR1 and CDR2 are SGHTA and FQGNSA. The CDR3 runs 14 residues. Sequenced sample: PBMCs or a T cell subset sorted from them (not recorded which). The clonotype originates from an adult woman who had mild COVID-19 (a few samples of this study predate the infection). Cell type and time point are not known. V and J are TRBV7-2 and TRBJ1-6; TRBD1 matches at 9 bases. As DNA, the CDR3 is TGTGCCAGCAGCTCGACAGGGGGATCTTCACCCCTCCACTTT. It encodes CASSSTGGSSPLHF.